This entry features one TCR beta chain sequence. This sample was taken from a study of blood T cell repertoires in COVID-19. Data came from immunoSEQ multiplex PCR; TCRdb stores just in-frame clones and leaves some out. The table shows tens of thousands of clones, with 90% to 95% occurring only once. Source material: peripheral blood. The sequence came from a man aged 40-49 years with COVID-19, enrolled during active disease.

The CDR3 loop reads CSVGRQAYTEAFF. The CDR3, as DNA: TGCAGCGTTGGCCGGCAGGCCTACACTGAAGCTTTCTTT. V and J are TRBV29-1 and TRBJ1-1; D is unresolved. This CDR3 spans 13 amino acids. Germline-derived CDR1 and CDR2 are SQVTM and ANQGSEA. With 4 bases removed from V and 3 bases from J, the gap between germline ends came to 12 bases.